This T cell receptor (beta chain) was profiled in a study of shared clonotypes between healthy human individuals. The study, taken as a whole, reports: Only blood was sampled; tissue repertoires likely differ. The four-donor shared clonotypes exceeded non-shared clonotypes in generation probability, with non-shared ones scoring lower.

Details on this clone: Its target is unknown. Mismatch with germline at one junction end may stem from a read error.

The study ran the assay at deep level. Sorted-subset replicate PCRs used around 0.2 ug DNA, about 30,000 T cell genomes. Generated by immunoSEQ multiplex PCR, the TCRdb table keeps only in-frame clones and is missing some. Of around 2.1 million clones in the sample, roughly 95% were seen once. The TCR originated in a man aged 18-30 years in good health. The sequenced sample consisted of naive CD4+ T cells sorted from blood. Subset indicated: CD45RA+ positively selected.

This CDR3 is CASSHRDRPYEQYF. As DNA, the CDR3 is TGTGCTAGCAGCCACCGGGACAGACCCTACGAGCAGTACTTC. The rearrangement uses TRBV7-7 and TRBJ2-7, with 7 bases fitting TRBD1. The germline V gene has CDR1 SSHAT and CDR2 FNYEAQ (reference sequence). This CDR3 is 14 amino acids long.